One T cell receptor (beta chain) is described in this entry. Its antigen is undetermined. Relative to the germline gene, one junction end is altered; a read error may explain this. These data belong to a study of tumor-infiltrating lymphocytes in primary liver carcinoma. Study information: Lesions, classed as T1-T3 N0M0, spanned roughly 4.2 to 11 cm across. General observations from the study: Compared with blood, tumor repertoires held significantly more in their top 250 clones. Top clones occupying all five tumor regions numbered only about 8-25%.

Unsorted bulk tissue of roughly 19-30 mg yielded co-extracted RNA and DNA. Each tumor sample had over 85% viable tumor cells. The authors made TCR beta cDNA from around 500 ng total RNA with a constant-region primer. Sequencing libraries for TCR beta derived from three nested multiplex PCR rounds that used slightly modified ARM-PCR. TRBV1-TRBV30 forward primers paired with a C-beta reverse primer drove the first two PCR rounds, approximately 11 cycles each. TCRdb called the multiplex PCR reads again in MiXCR, with one record for every CDR3 protein. The sample carries 90,000 to 110,000 distinct CDR3 sequences, around 84% recorded once. The CDR3 has 17 amino acids. Germline loops: CDR1 SGHAT, CDR2 FQDESV (reference sequence).

V and J are TRBV11-1 and TRBJ2-1, with D possibly TRBD2 on 6 matching bases. This clonotype was obtained from a man aged 40-49 years with primary liver carcinoma and hepatitis B virus infection. The sample was liver tumor tissue from sampling region 3. The subset denotes: tumor region T3, left-lateral pole. Written as DNA, the CDR3 is TGTGCCAGCAGCACTCCTTCGAGTAGCGGATCCTATAATGAGCAGTTATTC. The encoded protein is CASSTPSSSGSYNEQLF.